This TCR beta chain came from a study of shared clonotypes between healthy human individuals. On the study more broadly: A donor's plate count was three for CD4 naive and three for CD4 memory; CD8 naive had two and CD8 memory one.

On this clone: What it recognizes is unknown.

This table comes from immunoSEQ multiplex PCR, and its TCRdb copy is limited to in-frame clones, with some not included. Of around 1,900,000 clones in the sample, 93% are singletons; the top ten hold approximately 1.7%. Naive CD8 cells lacked CD45RO, underwent positive selection for CCR7 and left out terminally differentiated effector memory CD45RA+ cells. Study-level results: Few donors restricted represented genetic and exposure-history diversity.

The source is a man aged 18-30 years in good health. Some clones in this sample may be carry-over from other donors' samples. Specimen: naive CD8+ T cells from PBMCs.

The CDR3 spells CASSDYGRAYEQYF. The CDR3 nucleotides are TGTGCCAGCAGTGACTACGGGAGGGCCTACGAGCAGTACTTC. The chain couples TRBV2 to TRBJ2-7; the match to TRBD2 covers 8 bases. This CDR3 region has 14 residues. CDR1 is SNHLY, CDR2 FYNNEI, per germline. Unmatched junction bases numbered 3, after V lost 3 bases and J lost 2 bases.